The clone carrying this T cell receptor beta chain appeared many times. These data originate in a study of metastatic and nonmetastatic thyroid tumors. MiXCR re-clonotyped the PCR reads for TCRdb. The data hold 55,000 or so clones, with under 20% observed a single time. CDR1 is MDHEN and CDR2 is SYDVKM in the germline V gene. The CDR3 extends over 12 amino acids. V lost 7 bases to trimming and J lost 7 bases, with 13 bases between them. Nobody among the patients had been given any treatment before thyroid surgery. The sequence was obtained from a female donor with papillary thyroid cancer or a benign thyroid nodule (not recorded which). Some clones in this sample may be carry-over from other donors' samples. Sequenced material: blood. The chain joins TRBV28 to TRBJ1-2, with a weak D call TRBD1 (6 bases). As DNA, the CDR3 is TGTGCCAGCACCCAAAACAGGGTTGGCTACACCTTC. It translates to CASTQNRVGYTF.